This is a list of T cell receptor beta chains from one sample in a study of blood T cells in healthy people across ages. TCRdb re-called the 5' RACE reads with MiXCR, one entry per CDR3 protein. The sample records about 730,000 distinct CDR3 sequences, roughly 47% being singletons. The sequencing input was blood. The receptors originated from a woman aged 60-75 years in good health. The CDR3 runs from the conserved cysteine through the conserved F or W. The order of the fields is clone size, V gene, J gene, D gene, CDR3 DNA, CDR3 protein. A D gene is named only where the DNA matches it firmly. Expanded clones are given a class, and other clones once, few, many or no size at all.

many	TRBV3-1	TRBJ2-5	TRBD2	TGTGCCAGCAGCAAAAGCCCGACTAGCGCCGAGACCCAGTACTTC	CASSKSPTSAETQYF
few	TRBV11-3	TRBJ2-1	NA	TGTGCCAGCGGGAACAGCTCCTACAATGAGCAGTTCTTC	CASGNSSYNEQFF
NA	TRBV7-2	TRBJ1-1	NA	TGTGCCAGCAGCCCTGCGGACACTTACACTGAAGCTTTCTTT	CASSPADTYTEAFF
few	TRBV20-1	TRBJ2-3	TRBD2	TGCAGTGCTAGGGATAGCGGGAGCATAACAGATACGCAGTATTTT	CSARDSGSITDTQYF
NA	TRBV13	TRBJ2-7	TRBD1	TGTGCCAGCAGCCTATTCGACAGGGGTGCCCCCTACGAGCAGTACTTC	CASSLFDRGAPYEQYF
NA	TRBV10-1	TRBJ2-7	NA	TGCGCCAGCAGTAATACCTTGAACGAGCAGTACTTC	CASSNTLNEQYF
few	TRBV29-1	TRBJ1-2	TRBD1	TGCAGCGTTGAGGGGATCGACAGGGATCTTAACTATGGCTACACCTTC	CSVEGIDRDLNYGYTF
many	TRBV3-1	TRBJ2-7	NA	TGTGCCAGCAGCCCCCTCACAGGGCTCGACTACGAGCAGTACTTC	CASSPLTGLDYEQYF
few	TRBV28	TRBJ2-7	NA	TGTGCCAGCAGTACCTCCTCCCTATCCTTCTACGAGCAGTACTTC	CASSTSSLSFYEQYF
medium-sized	TRBV12-3/TRBV12-4	TRBJ2-7	NA	TGTGCCAGCAGTTCTACCGGGACTGACGTCTACGAGCAGTACTTC	CASSSTGTDVYEQYF
few	TRBV7-2	TRBJ2-3	TRBD2	TGTGCCAGCAGCTTTGGTCGGCGGGGGGGAGTACTCGGAACAGATACGCAGTATTTT	CASSFGRRGGVLGTDTQYF
few	TRBV11-3	TRBJ2-1	NA	TGTGCCAGCAGCACACTGGGGGGTAATGAGCAGTTCTTC	CASSTLGGNEQFF
many	TRBV7-2	TRBJ2-1	TRBD2	TGTGCCAGCAGCTTAGAACCCTTGGGGAGGGAAACCAATGAGCAGTTCTTC	CASSLEPLGRETNEQFF
many	TRBV10-3	TRBJ2-3	NA	TGTGCCATCAGTGAGGCCACCGGGACCACAGATACGCAGTATTTT	CAISEATGTTDTQYF
NA	TRBV4-3	TRBJ2-3	TRBD2	TGCGCCAGCAGCCGAGGAGCGGGGGGGCTTGTAGATACGCAGTATTTT	CASSRGAGGLVDTQYF
NA	TRBV3-1	TRBJ2-5	TRBD2	TGTGCCAGCAGCCAACCTCGCCCGGGCCTACTAGCGGGACAAGAGACCCAGTACTTC	CASSQPRPGLLAGQETQYF
NA	TRBV3-1	TRBJ2-7	NA	TGTGCCAGCAGCCAAGCAGCCTCCGGGAGCTACGAGCAGTACTTC	CASSQAASGSYEQYF
NA	TRBV5-6	TRBJ2-1	NA	TGTGCCAGCAGCTTGAGCCTCTACTACAAAGAGCAGTTCTTC	CASSLSLYYKEQFF
few	TRBV12-3/TRBV12-4	TRBJ1-1	TRBD1	TGTGCCAGCAGTGCCACAGGGGAGGTTAAAGCTTTCTTT	CASSATGEVKAFF
NA	TRBV15	TRBJ2-5	NA	TGTGCCACCAGCAGAGATCGAGGAGCGGAGACCCAGTACTTC	CATSRDRGAETQYF
NA	TRBV12-3/TRBV12-4	TRBJ1-6	NA	TGTGCCAGCAGTTTCATGGCAGGCGATAATTCACCCCTCCACTTT	CASSFMAGDNSPLHF
many	TRBV20-1	TRBJ2-4	TRBD2	TGCAGTGCTTTTACTAGCGGGGCGGACATTCAGTACTTC	CSAFTSGADIQYF
few	TRBV5-1	TRBJ1-5	TRBD1	TGCGCCAGCAGCTTGGCAGGGGGGCAGAATCAGCCCCAGCATTTT	CASSLAGGQNQPQHF
NA	TRBV7-8	TRBJ1-5	NA	TGTGCCAGCAGCCAACAGGGTCAGCCCCAGCATTTT	CASSQQGQPQHF
few	TRBV6-5	TRBJ2-1	TRBD2	TGTGCCAGCAGTCCTCGACTAGCGAGGGGCAATGAGCAGTTCTTC	CASSPRLARGNEQFF
many	TRBV12-3/TRBV12-4	TRBJ2-1	NA	TGTGCCAGCAGCTCGGACCGGTGGCGGTTCTTC	CASSSDRWRFF
many	TRBV9	TRBJ2-5	TRBD2	TGTGCCAGCAGCGTAGCGGGAGGTGAGCAAGAGACCCAGTACTTC	CASSVAGGEQETQYF
NA	TRBV9	TRBJ2-1	TRBD2	TGTGCCAGCAGCGTAGACGCGCGGGGGAAACCCTACAATGAGCAGTTCTTC	CASSVDARGKPYNEQFF
few	TRBV5-5	TRBJ2-2	NA	TGTGCCAGCAGCTTTGGACGGCTAGACACCGGGGAGCTGTTTTTT	CASSFGRLDTGELFF
NA	TRBV5-5	TRBJ2-6	NA	TGTGCCAGCAGCTTGGGGCAGGGGGAGGACGTCCTGACTTTC	CASSLGQGEDVLTF
NA	TRBV29-1	TRBJ2-7	TRBD1	TGCAGCGTTGTAACGGGGGACAGGAGCTCCTGCGAGCAGTACTTC	CSVVTGDRSSCEQYF
few	TRBV10-3	TRBJ1-2	NA	TGTGCCCTACAGAGTAACTATGGCTACACCTTC	CALQSNYGYTF
once	TRBV20-1	TRBJ1-1	NA	TGCAGTGCTAGAGCAGGAACGAACACTGAAGCTTTCTTT	CSARAGTNTEAFF
NA	TRBV10-3	TRBJ1-6	TRBD1	TGTGCCATCAGTTACCAGGGGGCTGGGAATTCACCCCTCCACTTT	CAISYQGAGNSPLHF
NA	TRBV12-3/TRBV12-4	TRBJ2-5	TRBD2	TGTGCCAGCAGTTCGCCGAGCACTAGCGGGGACGGTGAGCAGTACTTC	CASSSPSTSGDGEQYF
NA	TRBV20-1	TRBJ1-2	NA	TGCAGTGCTAGAGATCCCAGTTTTAACTATGGCTACACCTTC	CSARDPSFNYGYTF
NA	TRBV5-1	TRBJ2-4	NA	TGCGCCAGCAGCTTGAGTGGGACGGCGGACATTCAGTACTTC	CASSLSGTADIQYF